This entry is about one T cell receptor (beta chain). This entry is derived from a study of blood T cell repertoires in COVID-19. Study in general: The study drew acute and convalescent COVID-19 samples from the United States, Italy and Spain. PBMCs, B-cell-depleted T cells, or T cells were the source of the cDNA or gDNA that made up the material.

Patients from Seattle were sampled longitudinally, starting during active infection. Germline assignment: CDR1 SGHRS and CDR2 YFSETQ. The V and J ends lost 0 bases and 0 bases respectively, with 13 bases between them. The CDR3 runs 16 residues. Clones were read by immunoSEQ multiplex PCR, and TCRdb kept only the in-frame ones, dropping some. The sample includes 350,000 or so clones, roughly 90% of them seen just once. The receptor comes from a woman in her sixties or seventies with COVID-19, enrolled during active disease. Material: peripheral blood. The V call is TRBV5-1, the J call TRBJ2-7; tentatively, D is TRBD1 (5 bases). CDR3 sequence (DNA): TGCGCCAGCAGCTTGGATATGACAGCAAGCTCCTACGAGCAGTACTTC. Translating gives CASSLDMTASSYEQYF.